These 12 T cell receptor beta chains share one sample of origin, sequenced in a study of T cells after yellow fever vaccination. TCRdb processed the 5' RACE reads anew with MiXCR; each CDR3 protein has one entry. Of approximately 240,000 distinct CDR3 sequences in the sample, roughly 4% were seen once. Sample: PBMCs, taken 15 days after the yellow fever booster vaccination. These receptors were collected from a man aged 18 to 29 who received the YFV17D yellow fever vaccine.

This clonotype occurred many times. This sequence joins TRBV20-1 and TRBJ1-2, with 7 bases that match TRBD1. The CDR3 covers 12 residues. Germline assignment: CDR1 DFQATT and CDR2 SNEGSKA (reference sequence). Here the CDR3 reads CIVPGQNYGYTF. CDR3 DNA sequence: TGCATCGTACCGGGACAGAACTATGGCTACACCTTC.

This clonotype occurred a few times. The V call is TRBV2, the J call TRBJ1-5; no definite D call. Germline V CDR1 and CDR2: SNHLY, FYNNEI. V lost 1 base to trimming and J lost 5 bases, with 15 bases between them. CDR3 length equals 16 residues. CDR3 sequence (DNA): TGTGCCAGCAGTGAAGGAGTTGAGCCACCTCATCAGCCCCAGCATTTT. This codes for CASSEGVEPPHQPQHF.

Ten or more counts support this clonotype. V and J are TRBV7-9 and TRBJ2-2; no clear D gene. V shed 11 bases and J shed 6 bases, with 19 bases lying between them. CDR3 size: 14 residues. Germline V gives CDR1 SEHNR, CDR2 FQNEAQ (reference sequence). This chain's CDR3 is CAADSEAGSGELFF. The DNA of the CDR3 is TGTGCCGCAGATTCTGAAGCCGGCTCCGGGGAGCTGTTTTTT.

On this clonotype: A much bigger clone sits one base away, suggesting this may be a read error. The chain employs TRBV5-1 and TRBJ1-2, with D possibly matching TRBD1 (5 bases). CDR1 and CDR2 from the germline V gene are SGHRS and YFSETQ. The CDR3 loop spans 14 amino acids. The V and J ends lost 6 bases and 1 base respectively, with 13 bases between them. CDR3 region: CASNQGGSNYGYTF. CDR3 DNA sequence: TGCGCCAGCAACCAGGGTGGGAGTAACTATGGCTACACCTTC.

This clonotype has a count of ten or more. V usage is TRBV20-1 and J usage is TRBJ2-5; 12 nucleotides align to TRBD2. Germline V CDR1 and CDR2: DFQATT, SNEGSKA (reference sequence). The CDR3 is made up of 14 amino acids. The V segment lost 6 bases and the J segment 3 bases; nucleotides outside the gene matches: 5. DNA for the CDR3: TGCAGTGCACCTCGGACTAGCGGGAAAGAGACCCAGTACTTC. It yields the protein CSAPRTSGKETQYF.

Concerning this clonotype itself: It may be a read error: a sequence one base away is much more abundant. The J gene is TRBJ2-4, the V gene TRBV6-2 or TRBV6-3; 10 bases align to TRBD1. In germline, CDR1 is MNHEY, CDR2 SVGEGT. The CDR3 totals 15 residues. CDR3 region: CASIGTGAGKNILYF. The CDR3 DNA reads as TGTGCCAGCATAGGGACAGGGGCCGGCAAAAACATTCTGTACTTC.

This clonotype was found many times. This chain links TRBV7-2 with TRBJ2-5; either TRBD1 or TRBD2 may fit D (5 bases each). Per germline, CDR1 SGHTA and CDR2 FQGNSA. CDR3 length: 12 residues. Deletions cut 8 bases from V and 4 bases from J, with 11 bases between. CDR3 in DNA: TGTGCCAGCCATGGGGGAATAGAGACCCAGTACTTC. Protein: CASHGGIETQYF.

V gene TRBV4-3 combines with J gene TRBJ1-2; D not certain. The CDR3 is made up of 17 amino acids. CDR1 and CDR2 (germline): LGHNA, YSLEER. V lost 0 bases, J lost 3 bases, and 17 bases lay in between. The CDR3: CASSQDGNLAQDYGYTF. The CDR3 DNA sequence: TGCGCCAGCAGCCAAGACGGTAACTTAGCACAAGACTATGGCTACACCTTC.

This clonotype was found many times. The CDR3 is CSATIGGGVTDTQYF. The CDR3 DNA follows: TGCAGTGCTACAATAGGCGGGGGAGTCACAGATACGCAGTATTTT. V gene TRBV20-1 combines with J gene TRBJ2-3; 7 positions agree with TRBD2. Germline assignment: CDR1 DFQATT and CDR2 SNEGSKA (reference sequence). V shed 4 bases, J shed 2 bases, and the junction held 9 bases outside the gene matches. This CDR3 comprises 15 residues.

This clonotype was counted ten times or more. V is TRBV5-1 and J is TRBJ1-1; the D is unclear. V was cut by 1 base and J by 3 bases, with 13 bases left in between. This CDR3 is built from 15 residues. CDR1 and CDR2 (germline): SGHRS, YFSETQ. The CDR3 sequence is CASSLSGNWDTEAFF. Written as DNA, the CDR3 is TGCGCCAGCAGCTTGTCCGGGAATTGGGACACTGAAGCTTTCTTT.

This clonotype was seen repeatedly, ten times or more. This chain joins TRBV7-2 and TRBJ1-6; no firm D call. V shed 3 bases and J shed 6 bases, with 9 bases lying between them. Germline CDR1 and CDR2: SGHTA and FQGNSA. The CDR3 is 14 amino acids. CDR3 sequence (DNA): TGTGCCAGCAGCTTTATAATGGCTAATTCACCCCTCCACTTT. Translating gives CASSFIMANSPLHF.

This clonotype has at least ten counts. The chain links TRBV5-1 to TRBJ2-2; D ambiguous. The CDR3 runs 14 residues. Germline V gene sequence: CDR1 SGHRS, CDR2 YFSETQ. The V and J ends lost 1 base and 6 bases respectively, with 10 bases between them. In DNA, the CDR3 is TGCGCCAGCAGCTTGCAGGAGTCCCCCGGGGAGCTGTTTTTT. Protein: CASSLQESPGELFF.